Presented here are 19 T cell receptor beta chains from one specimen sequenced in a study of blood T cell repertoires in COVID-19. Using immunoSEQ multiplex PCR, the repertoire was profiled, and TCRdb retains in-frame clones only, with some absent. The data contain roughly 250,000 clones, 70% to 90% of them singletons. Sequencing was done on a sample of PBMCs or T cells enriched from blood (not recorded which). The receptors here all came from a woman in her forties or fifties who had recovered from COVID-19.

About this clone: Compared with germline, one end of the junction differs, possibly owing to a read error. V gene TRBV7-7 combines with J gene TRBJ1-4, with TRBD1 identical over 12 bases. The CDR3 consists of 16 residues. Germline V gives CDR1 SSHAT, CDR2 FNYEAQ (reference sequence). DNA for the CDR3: TGTGCTAGCAGCACCGGGACAGGGGGCCCCGGTGAAAAACTGTTTTTT. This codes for CASSTGTGGPGEKLFF.

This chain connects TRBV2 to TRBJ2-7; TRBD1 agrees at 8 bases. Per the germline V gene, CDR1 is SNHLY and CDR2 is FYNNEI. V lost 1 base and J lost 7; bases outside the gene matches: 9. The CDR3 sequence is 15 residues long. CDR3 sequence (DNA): TGTGCCAGCAGTGAAGGTCGTCAGGGGGCTTGGGAGCAGTACTTC. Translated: CASSEGRQGAWEQYF.

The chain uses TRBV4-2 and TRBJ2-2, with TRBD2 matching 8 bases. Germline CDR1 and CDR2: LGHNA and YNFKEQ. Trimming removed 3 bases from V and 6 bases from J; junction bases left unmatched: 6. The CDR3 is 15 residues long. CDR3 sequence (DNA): TGTGCCAGCAGCCAGGGGACTAGTTTCGCCGGGGAGCTGTTTTTT. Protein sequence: CASSQGTSFAGELFF.

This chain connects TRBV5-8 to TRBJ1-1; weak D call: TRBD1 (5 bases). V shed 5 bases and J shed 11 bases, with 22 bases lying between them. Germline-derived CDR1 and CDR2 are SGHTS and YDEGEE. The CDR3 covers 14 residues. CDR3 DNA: TGTGCCAGCAGTTACCGTGGGGCCCGGAACGGGGCTTTCTTT. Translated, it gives CASSYRGARNGAFF.

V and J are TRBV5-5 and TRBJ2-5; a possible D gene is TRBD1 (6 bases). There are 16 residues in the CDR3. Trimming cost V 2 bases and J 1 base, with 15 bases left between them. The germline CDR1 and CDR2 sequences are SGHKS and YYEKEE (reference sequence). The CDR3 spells CASSLSPGTIQETQYF. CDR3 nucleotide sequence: TGTGCCAGCAGCTTAAGTCCAGGGACAATCCAAGAGACCCAGTACTTC.

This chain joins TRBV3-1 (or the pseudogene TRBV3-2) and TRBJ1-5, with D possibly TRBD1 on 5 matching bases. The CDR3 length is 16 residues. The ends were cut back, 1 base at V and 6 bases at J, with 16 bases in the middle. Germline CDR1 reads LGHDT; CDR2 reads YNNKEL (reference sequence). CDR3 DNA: TGTGCCAGCAGCCAAGGGCCCCCAACCGGGGGTCAGCCCCAGCATTTT. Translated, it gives CASSQGPPTGGQPQHF.

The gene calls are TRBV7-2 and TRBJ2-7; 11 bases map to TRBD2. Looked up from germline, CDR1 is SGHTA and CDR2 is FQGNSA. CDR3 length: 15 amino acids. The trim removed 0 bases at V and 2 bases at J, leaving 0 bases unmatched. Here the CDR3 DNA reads TGTGCCAGCAGCTTAGCGGGACTAGCGGCCTACGAGCAGTACTTC. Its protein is CASSLAGLAAYEQYF.

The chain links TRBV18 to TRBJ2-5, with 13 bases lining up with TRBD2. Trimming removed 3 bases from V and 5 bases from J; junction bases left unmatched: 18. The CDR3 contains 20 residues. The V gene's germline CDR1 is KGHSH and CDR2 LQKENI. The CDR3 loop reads CASSPAPITSGRARMETQYF. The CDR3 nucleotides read TGTGCCAGCTCACCTGCCCCTATAACTAGCGGGAGGGCGAGGATGGAGACCCAGTACTTC.

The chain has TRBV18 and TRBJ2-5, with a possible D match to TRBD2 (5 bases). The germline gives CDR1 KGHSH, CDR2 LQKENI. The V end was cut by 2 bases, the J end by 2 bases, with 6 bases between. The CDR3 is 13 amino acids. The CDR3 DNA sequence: TGTGCCAGCTCACCAGGGAGACAAGAGACCCAGTACTTC. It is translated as CASSPGRQETQYF.

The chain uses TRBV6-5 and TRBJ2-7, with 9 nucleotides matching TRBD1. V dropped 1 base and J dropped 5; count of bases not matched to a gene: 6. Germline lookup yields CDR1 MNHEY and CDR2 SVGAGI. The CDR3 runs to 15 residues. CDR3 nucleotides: TGTGCCAGCAGTTACTTACAGGGGGCTGGGAACGAGCAGTACTTC. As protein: CASSYLQGAGNEQYF.

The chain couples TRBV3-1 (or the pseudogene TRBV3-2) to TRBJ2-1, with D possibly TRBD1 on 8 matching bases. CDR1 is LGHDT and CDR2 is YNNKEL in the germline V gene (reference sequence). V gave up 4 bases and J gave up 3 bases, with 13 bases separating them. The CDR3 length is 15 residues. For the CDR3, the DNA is TGTGCCAGCAGCCTAAACAGGGGGGGCTACAATGAGCAGTTCTTC. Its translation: CASSLNRGGYNEQFF.

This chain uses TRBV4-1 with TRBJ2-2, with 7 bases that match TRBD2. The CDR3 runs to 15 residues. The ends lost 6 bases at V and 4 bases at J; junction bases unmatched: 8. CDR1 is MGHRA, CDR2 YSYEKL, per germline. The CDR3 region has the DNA TGCGCCAGCAGAAGGGCGGGAGAGGGCACCGGGGAGCTGTTTTTT. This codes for CASRRAGEGTGELFF.

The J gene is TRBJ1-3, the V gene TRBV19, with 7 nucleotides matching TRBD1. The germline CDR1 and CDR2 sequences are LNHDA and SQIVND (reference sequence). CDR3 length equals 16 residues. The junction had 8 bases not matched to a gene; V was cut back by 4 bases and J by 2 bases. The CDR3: CASSTFTGDTGNTIYF. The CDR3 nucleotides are TGTGCCAGTAGTACATTTACAGGGGACACTGGAAACACCATATATTTT.

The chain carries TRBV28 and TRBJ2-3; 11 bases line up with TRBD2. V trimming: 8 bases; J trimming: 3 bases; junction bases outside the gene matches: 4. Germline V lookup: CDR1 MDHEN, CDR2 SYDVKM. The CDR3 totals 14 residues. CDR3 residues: CASLLAGETDTQYF. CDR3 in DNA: TGTGCCAGCTTACTAGCGGGAGAAACAGATACGCAGTATTTT.

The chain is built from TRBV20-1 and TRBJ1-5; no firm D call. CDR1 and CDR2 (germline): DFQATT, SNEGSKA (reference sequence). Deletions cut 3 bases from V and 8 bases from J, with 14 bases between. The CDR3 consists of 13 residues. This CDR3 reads CSASEVPREPQHF. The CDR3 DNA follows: TGCAGTGCTAGTGAGGTCCCGAGGGAGCCCCAGCATTTT.

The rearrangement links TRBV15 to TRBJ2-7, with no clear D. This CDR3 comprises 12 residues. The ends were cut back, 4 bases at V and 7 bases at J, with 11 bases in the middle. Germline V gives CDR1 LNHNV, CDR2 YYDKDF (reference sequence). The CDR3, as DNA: TGTGCCACCAGCAAAGGTTACGGGGAGCAGTACTTC. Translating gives CATSKGYGEQYF. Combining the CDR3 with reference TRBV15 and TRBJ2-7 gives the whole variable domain DAMVIQNPRYQVTQFGKPVTLSCSQTLNHNVMYWYQQKSSQAPKLLFHYYDKDFNNEADTPDNFQSRRPNTSFCFLDIRSPGLGDTAMYLCATSKGYGEQYFGPGTRLTVT.

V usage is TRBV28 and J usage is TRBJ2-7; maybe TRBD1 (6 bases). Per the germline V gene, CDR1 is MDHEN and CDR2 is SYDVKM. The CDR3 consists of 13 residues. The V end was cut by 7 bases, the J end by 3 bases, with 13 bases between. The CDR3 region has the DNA TGTGCCAGCAATCCAGGGGCACTCTACGAGCAGTACTTC. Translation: CASNPGALYEQYF.

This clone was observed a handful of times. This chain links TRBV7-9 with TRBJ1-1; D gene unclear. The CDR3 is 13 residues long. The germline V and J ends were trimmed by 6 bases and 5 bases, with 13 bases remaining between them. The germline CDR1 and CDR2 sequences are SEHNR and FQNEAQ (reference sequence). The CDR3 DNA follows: TGTGCCAGCAGAGAGCCGGGTGGGACTGAAGCTTTCTTT. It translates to CASREPGGTEAFF. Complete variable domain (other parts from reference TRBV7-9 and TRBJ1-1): DTGVSQNPRHKITKRGQNVTFRCDPISEHNRLYWYRQTLGQGPEFLTYFQNEAQLEKSRLLSDRFSAERPKGSFSTLEIQRTEQGDSAMYLCASREPGGTEAFFGQGTRLTVV.

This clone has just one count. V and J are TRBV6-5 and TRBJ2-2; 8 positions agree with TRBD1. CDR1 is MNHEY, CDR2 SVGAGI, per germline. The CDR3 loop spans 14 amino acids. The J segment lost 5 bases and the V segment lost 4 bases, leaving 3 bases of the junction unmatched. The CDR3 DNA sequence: TGTGCCAGCAGTTTGACAGGGGAAACCGGGGAGCTGTTTTTT. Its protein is CASSLTGETGELFF.